This entry lists 9 T cell receptor beta chains sequenced from one sample in a study of T cell responses to AZD1222 COVID-19 vaccine. Repertoires were generated with immunoSEQ multiplex PCR, while TCRdb's copy carries only in-frame clones and drops some. The sample lists fewer than 150,000 clones, about 90% seen once, with approximately 9% in the top ten. Material: peripheral blood, obtained 28 days after the second AZD1222 dose. These TCRs come from an adult who received the AZD1222 COVID-19 vaccine.

The chain uses TRBV7-2 and TRBJ2-3; unclear D gene. The CDR3 loop spans 13 amino acids. With 3 bases removed from V and 5 bases from J, the gap between germline ends came to 9 bases. Germline V CDR1 and CDR2: SGHTA, FQGNSA. CDR3 region: CASSFQQEDTQYF. Here the CDR3 DNA reads TGTGCCAGCAGCTTCCAGCAGGAAGATACGCAGTATTTT.

This chain links TRBV7-9 with TRBJ1-5; D gene unclear. V gave up 1 base and J gave up 6 bases, with 7 bases separating them. CDR1 and CDR2 from the germline V gene are SEHNR and FQNEAQ (reference sequence). This CDR3 is built from 13 residues. The CDR3 nucleotides are TGTGCCAGCAGCTTAGGGTCCAGTCAGCCCCAGCATTTT. It is translated as CASSLGSSQPQHF.

The genes are TRBV9 and TRBJ2-1, with 8 bases that match TRBD2. This CDR3 is built from 15 residues. Germline loops: CDR1 SGDLS, CDR2 YYNGEE. With V trimmed by 0 bases and J by 2 bases, 1 base remained unmatched. The CDR3 loop reads CASSVGSGAYNEQFF. CDR3 in DNA: TGTGCCAGCAGCGTAGGTAGCGGGGCCTACAATGAGCAGTTCTTC.

The rearrangement uses TRBV27 and TRBJ1-1; 9 bases line up with TRBD1. The CDR3 is 13 residues long. Germline V gives CDR1 MNHEY, CDR2 SMNVEV (reference sequence). V was pared by 5 bases and J by 4 bases, with 2 bases of the junction left unmatched. CDR3 sequence reads: CASSRQGGTEAFF. The CDR3 nucleotides are TGTGCCAGCAGTAGACAGGGGGGCACTGAAGCTTTCTTT.

This clone appeared once. The chain couples TRBV2 to TRBJ2-4, with 10 positions matching TRBD2. This CDR3 is 18 amino acids long. V lost 6 bases and J lost 1; bases outside the gene matches: 12. The germline V gene has CDR1 SNHLY and CDR2 FYNNEI. The CDR3 reads CASRRVAGGSGAKNIQYF. The CDR3 DNA is TGTGCCAGCAGGAGGGTAGCGGGAGGCTCCGGGGCCAAAAACATTCAGTACTTC.

In its sample, this clone was seen once. This chain connects TRBV5-1 to TRBJ1-1; D not resolved. V gave up 1 base and J gave up 1 base, with 14 bases separating them. This CDR3 contains 16 residues. Germline V CDR1 and CDR2: SGHRS, YFSETQ. The CDR3, as DNA: TGCGCCAGCAGCTTGTGGTGGGGTAGGGCGAACACTGAAGCTTTCTTT. This encodes CASSLWWGRANTEAFF.

The chain employs TRBV18 and TRBJ1-4; D might be TRBD1 (5 bases). V dropped 3 bases and J dropped 8 bases, with 13 bases sitting between them. This CDR3 is 14 amino acids long. The germline V gene encodes CDR1 KGHSH and CDR2 LQKENI. The CDR3 region is CASSPRDSGEKLFF. As DNA, the CDR3 is TGTGCCAGCTCACCCCGGGACTCGGGCGAAAAACTGTTTTTT. Combining the CDR3 with reference TRBV18 and TRBJ1-4 gives the whole variable domain NAGVMQNPRHLVRRRGQEARLRCSPMKGHSHVYWYRQLPEEGLKFMVYLQKENIIDESGMPKERFSAEFPKEGPSILRIQQVVRGDSAAYFCASSPRDSGEKLFFGSGTQLSVL.

The genes are TRBV18 and TRBJ2-7, with D possibly being TRBD2 (5 bases). The germline V gene encodes CDR1 KGHSH and CDR2 LQKENI. CDR3 length equals 14 residues. Trimming stripped 4 bases from V and 5 bases from J, with 15 bases between. DNA of the CDR3: TGTGCCAGCTCACAGGACTCTTCCAGGAACGAGCAGTACGTC. Translation gives CASSQDSSRNEQYV.

This chain connects TRBV11-1 to TRBJ1-4; D is ambiguous. Trimming took off 4 bases at V and 4 bases at J, with 10 bases between the two ends. Germline CDR1 and CDR2: SGHAT and FQDESV (reference sequence). The CDR3 loop spans 14 amino acids. The CDR3 nucleotides read TGTGCCAGCAGCTCTTCAGTTTTTAATGAAAAACTGTTTTTT. Translated, it gives CASSSSVFNEKLFF.